Listed here are 3 T cell receptor beta chains from one sample, sequenced in a study of blood T cell repertoires in COVID-19. Profiled with immunoSEQ multiplex PCR; TCRdb holds only in-frame clones, not every one. The table records some 80,000 clones, 60% to 80% of them present only once. Sequencing used peripheral blood. The receptors were gathered from a man aged 55 to 70 with COVID-19, enrolled during active disease.

The chain has TRBV4-2 and TRBJ1-2; D gene unclear. Trimming removed 7 bases at V and 6 bases at J, with 18 bases between. From germline, CDR1 is LGHNA and CDR2 YNFKEQ. This CDR3 region has 14 residues. Here the CDR3 reads CASMRGLELDGYTF. The CDR3 DNA is TGTGCCAGCATGCGAGGGCTAGAACTGGATGGCTACACCTTC.

V is TRBV2 and J is TRBJ2-3; D might be TRBD1 (6 bases). Per the germline V gene, CDR1 is SNHLY and CDR2 is FYNNEI. This CDR3 spans 16 amino acids. The V end lost 0 bases, the J end lost 1 base, and 11 bases lay between the germline ends. CDR3 coding DNA: TGTGCCAGCAGTGAAGCGAGGGCAGGGGGCACAGATACGCAGTATTTT. It translates to CASSEARAGGTDTQYF.

This clone has a handful of counts. The genes are TRBV27 and TRBJ2-7; a possible D gene is TRBD2 (6 bases). Germline CDR1 reads MNHEY; CDR2 reads SMNVEV (reference sequence). The CDR3 has 15 residues. Trimming shortened V by 5 bases and J by 4 bases, and 18 bases separated the two germline ends. The CDR3 DNA follows: TGTGCCAGCAGTGTACGGGTTCCCGGAGGGTACGAGCAGTACTTC. This gives the protein CASSVRVPGGYEQYF.